This T cell receptor beta chain was sequenced in a study of T cell responses to AZD1222 COVID-19 vaccine. Study-wide background: Pooled together were second doses at about 4 or about 12 weeks. Study outcomes and limitations: The donor cohort was predominantly white British with a female majority, and clonal diversity may have been underestimated.

Measured with immunoSEQ multiplex PCR; TCRdb has only the in-frame clones, and not every one. The sample has roughly 110,000 clones, about 90% seen once; the top ten hold about 4.9%. V lost 4 bases and J 3 bases, leaving 7 bases between the germline ends. The CDR3 sequence is 11 residues long. CDR1 is DFQATT and CDR2 is SNEGSKA in the germline V gene (reference sequence). As regards this clone: What it binds is not known.

The clonotype comes from an adult in good health. The J gene is TRBJ2-7, the V gene TRBV20-1; no reliable D call. The material sequenced was peripheral blood, taken on day 0 of AZD1222 vaccination. The DNA for the CDR3 is TGCAGTGCTACGTGGATCTACGAGCAGTACTTC. Translated: CSATWIYEQYF.